This T cell receptor (beta chain) came from a study of tumor-infiltrating lymphocytes in oesophageal squamous cell carcinoma. Germline V gene lookup returns CDR1 SGHTA and CDR2 FQGNSA. The junction had 9 bases not matched to a gene; V was cut back by 6 bases and J by 2 bases. The CDR3 consists of 15 residues. In TCRdb, the PCR reads were re-called with MiXCR into one record per CDR3 protein. This repertoire shows roughly 3,800 distinct CDR3 sequences, approximately 20% found once; its top ten account for about 50%. Sample share makes this clonotype medium-sized. This sequence was found in a male donor with esophageal squamous cell carcinoma. J is TRBJ2-7 and V is TRBV7-2; the match to TRBD2 covers 8 bases. Sequencing used normal esophageal tissue next to the tumor. CDR3 loop: CASRPGLAIAYEQYF. CDR3 coding DNA: TGTGCCAGCAGACCAGGACTAGCTATTGCCTACGAGCAGTACTTC.